Listed below are T cell receptor beta chains from one sample, sequenced in a study of T cell clonotyping in hematopoietic cell transplantation. Clones were sequenced by immunoSEQ multiplex PCR, and TCRdb holds only the in-frame ones, with some missing. Here the sample spans roughly 9,300 clones, 45% to 55% being singletons. The source material was peripheral blood mononuclear cells, sampled 100 days after allogeneic stem cell transplant. The receptors originated from a female patient aged 50-59 years who had an allogeneic stem cell transplant from an unrelated donor, so the T cells may come from the graft donor. Some clones in this sample may be carry-over from other donors' samples. Each CDR3 is given with its conserved first and last residue. A D gene is named only where the DNA matches it firmly. Clone sizes are given selectively: once, few, many, or a class where the clone is expanded.

d_call,v_call,clone_size,j_call,cdr3_aa,cdr3_nt
-,TRBV6-4,few,TRBJ1-5,CASAVHRALHQPQHF,TGTGCCAGCGCCGTCCACAGGGCCCTACATCAGCCCCAGCATTTT
TRBD2,TRBV6-1,-,TRBJ2-7,CASSEVSAGGYEQYF,TGTGCCAGCAGTGAAGTATCAGCGGGAGGGTACGAGCAGTACTTC
-,TRBV28,-,TRBJ2-7,CASSLGGRGYEQYF,TGTGCCAGCAGTTTGGGAGGGAGGGGGTACGAGCAGTACTTC
TRBD1,TRBV30,few,TRBJ1-5,CAWSVRGQGNYQPQHF,TGTGCCTGGAGTGTTAGGGGACAGGGAAATTATCAGCCCCAGCATTTT
-,TRBV27,once,TRBJ2-3,CASSFRTPDGTQYF,TGTGCCAGCAGTTTCCGGACCCCAGACGGTACGCAGTATTTT
-,TRBV25-1,-,TRBJ2-3,CASSLGHSTDTQYF,TGTGCCAGCAGTCTGGGGCACAGCACGGATACGCAGTATTTT
TRBD1,TRBV30,-,TRBJ2-6,CAWSGDRGPGANVLTF,TGTGCCTGGAGTGGGGACAGGGGGCCAGGGGCCAACGTCCTGACTTTC
TRBD1,TRBV25-1,-,TRBJ1-6,CASGRTGGVSPLHF,TGTGCCAGCGGCCGGACAGGGGGCGTTTCACCCCTCCACTTT
-,TRBV6-5,once,TRBJ1-1,CASSQGRGRTEAFF,TGTGCCAGCAGTCAGGGGAGAGGGAGAACTGAAGCTTTCTTT
-,TRBV27,-,TRBJ1-5,CASSSKGSNQPQHF,TGTGCCAGCAGCTCGAAGGGCAGCAATCAGCCCCAGCATTTT
-,TRBV7-8,-,TRBJ1-6,CASSSLRNSPLHF,TGTGCCAGCAGCTCCCTCCGGAACTCACCCCTCCACTTT
-,TRBV7-2,once,TRBJ2-2,CASSLAPNTGELFF,TGTGCCAGCAGCTTAGCCCCAAACACCGGGGAGCTGTTTTTT
-,TRBV30,few,TRBJ1-4,CAWSVRATNEKLFF,TGTGCCTGGAGTGTACGTGCAACTAATGAAAAACTGTTTTTT
-,TRBV30,once,TRBJ1-1,CAWSVSPGRLEAFF,TGTGCCTGGAGTGTATCCCCCGGCAGGTTGGAAGCTTTCTTT
TRBD1,TRBV6-1,-,TRBJ2-3,CASSGGTGVDTQYF,TGTGCCAGCAGTGGGGGGACAGGGGTAGATACGCAGTATTTT
TRBD1,TRBV25-1,-,TRBJ2-2,CASSEPGQLNTGELFF,TGTGCCAGCAGTGAACCGGGACAGTTAAACACCGGGGAGCTGTTTTTT
-,TRBV9,-,TRBJ1-5,CASSDGTHQPQHF,TGTGCCAGCAGCGACGGGACACATCAGCCCCAGCATTTT
-,TRBV27,once,TRBJ2-5,CASSLSYQETQYF,TGTGCCAGCAGTTTGTCGTACCAAGAGACCCAGTACTTC
-,TRBV6-5,-,TRBJ2-7,CASSYSFEQYF,TGTGCCAGCAGTTACTCATTCGAGCAGTACTTC
-,TRBV29-1,-,TRBJ2-2,CSVDGGFELFF,TGCAGCGTTGATGGGGGGTTCGAGCTGTTTTTT
-,TRBV2,-,TRBJ1-2,CASVAGQEGGYTF,TGTGCCAGCGTCGCCGGCCAAGAGGGTGGCTACACCTTC
-,TRBV28,-,TRBJ1-4,CASSPRGMGNEKLFF,TGTGCCAGCAGTCCTAGAGGAATGGGGAATGAAAAACTGTTTTTT
-,TRBV30,-,TRBJ1-5,CAWSGGSEQPQHF,TGTGCCTGGAGTGGGGGATCCGAACAGCCCCAGCATTTT
-,TRBV6-5,-,TRBJ1-1,CASSYRGNTEAFF,TGTGCCAGCAGTTACCGAGGAAACACTGAAGCTTTCTTT
TRBD2,TRBV30,-,TRBJ2-5,CAWSGVGLAQETQYF,TGTGCCTGGAGTGGTGTAGGACTAGCACAAGAGACCCAGTACTTC
TRBD2,TRBV19,few,TRBJ2-1,CASSILGGAYNEQFF,TGTGCCAGTAGTATCCTCGGGGGGGCATACAATGAGCAGTTCTTC
-,TRBV5-4,-,TRBJ2-5,CASTHQRGSQETQYF,TGTGCCAGCACCCACCAGAGGGGGAGTCAAGAGACCCAGTACTTC
TRBD1,TRBV30,few,TRBJ2-7,CAWTFKGQDYEQYF,TGTGCCTGGACATTTAAGGGACAGGACTACGAGCAGTACTTC
-,TRBV29-1,-,TRBJ1-2,CSVSRGIYGYTF,TGCAGCGTTTCACGGGGGATCTATGGCTACACCTTC
-,TRBV19,-,TRBJ1-2,CASGPRTDYGYTF,TGTGCCAGTGGACCCAGGACTGACTATGGCTACACCTTC
-,TRBV29-1,-,TRBJ2-3,CSVGRGLGTTDTQYF,TGCAGCGTTGGAAGGGGTTTAGGGACCACAGATACGCAGTATTTT
TRBD2,TRBV7-2,-,TRBJ2-7,CASSLEGLAHEQYF,TGTGCCAGCAGCTTAGAGGGACTAGCTCACGAGCAGTACTTC
-,TRBV4-2,few,TRBJ1-6,CASSHRGLTSPLHF,TGTGCCAGCAGCCATAGGGGGTTGACTTCACCCCTCCACTTT
-,TRBV19,-,TRBJ1-5,CASSPQRNQPQHF,TGTGCCAGTAGTCCACAGAGGAATCAGCCCCAGCATTTT
-,TRBV6-5,few,TRBJ1-1,CASSKISDTEAFF,TGTGCCAGCAGCAAAATAAGCGACACTGAAGCTTTCTTT
-,TRBV4-2,-,TRBJ2-2,CASSQDQGTGELFF,TGTGCCAGCAGCCAGGATCAGGGAACCGGGGAGCTGTTTTTT
TRBD2,TRBV4-3,-,TRBJ2-1,CASSRPSGVSYNEQFF,TGCGCCAGCAGCCGGCCCAGCGGGGTCTCCTACAATGAGCAGTTCTTC
TRBD1,TRBV2,few,TRBJ1-5,CASSGTGGTQPQHF,TGTGCCAGCAGCGGGACAGGGGGAACTCAGCCCCAGCATTTT
-,TRBV14,-,TRBJ1-5,CASSQNDQPQHF,TGTGCCAGCAGCCAAAATGATCAGCCCCAGCATTTT
-,TRBV19,-,TRBJ1-1,CASSFRGNTEAFF,TGTGCCAGTAGTTTCAGGGGAAACACTGAAGCTTTCTTT
-,TRBV30,-,TRBJ1-2,CAWSVKGVDYGYTF,TGTGCCTGGAGTGTCAAGGGGGTAGACTATGGCTACACCTTC
-,TRBV29-1,few,TRBJ2-7,CSGNFGYEQYF,TGCAGCGGAAACTTTGGGTACGAGCAGTACTTC
TRBD1,TRBV6-5,-,TRBJ1-6,CASSYSDRPGSPLHF,TGTGCCAGCAGTTACTCGGACAGGCCGGGGTCACCCCTCCACTTT
-,TRBV5-6,few,TRBJ1-1,CASSLVRAGRGTEAFF,TGTGCCAGCAGCTTGGTACGGGCAGGTCGGGGCACTGAAGCTTTCTTT
TRBD1,TRBV29-1,-,TRBJ2-7,CSGWTGGEQYF,TGCAGCGGCTGGACAGGGGGCGAGCAGTACTTC
TRBD1,TRBV11-2,-,TRBJ2-7,CASSFGTGASYEQYF,TGTGCCAGCAGCTTCGGGACAGGGGCTTCCTACGAGCAGTACTTC
-,TRBV30,-,TRBJ1-3,CAWSGTGETIYF,TGTGCCTGGAGTGGGACGGGAGAAACCATATATTTT